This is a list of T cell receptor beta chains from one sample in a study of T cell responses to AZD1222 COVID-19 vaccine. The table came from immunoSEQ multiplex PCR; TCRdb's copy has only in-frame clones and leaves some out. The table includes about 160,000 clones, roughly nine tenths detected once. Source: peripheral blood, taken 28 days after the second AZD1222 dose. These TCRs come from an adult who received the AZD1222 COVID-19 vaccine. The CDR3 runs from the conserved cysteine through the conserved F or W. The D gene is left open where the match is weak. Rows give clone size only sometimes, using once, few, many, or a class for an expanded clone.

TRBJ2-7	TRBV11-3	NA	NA	TGTGCCAGCAGCTTAGGCGAAGGGGTTTCCTACGAGCAGTACTTC	CASSLGEGVSYEQYF
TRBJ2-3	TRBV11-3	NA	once	TGTGCCAGCAGCTCCAAAGGTGCGGAAGATACGCAGTATTTT	CASSSKGAEDTQYF
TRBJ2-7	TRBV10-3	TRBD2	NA	TGTGCCATCAGTGAACAAGCGGGTGGTCAGCGGGGGGCCTCCTACGAGCAGTACTTC	CAISEQAGGQRGASYEQYF
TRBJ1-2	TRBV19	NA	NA	TGTGCCAGTAGTAGGAGGGAAAACTATGGCTACACCTTC	CASSRRENYGYTF
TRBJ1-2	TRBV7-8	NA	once	TGTGCCAGCAGCTTAGGAATACCCGCTAACTATGGCTACACCTTC	CASSLGIPANYGYTF
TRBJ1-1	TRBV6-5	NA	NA	TGTGCCAGCAGTTCGTGGAGAAACACTGAAGCTTTCTTT	CASSSWRNTEAFF
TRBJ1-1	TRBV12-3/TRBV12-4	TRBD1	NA	TGTGCCAGCACCGGAGGACAGGCGGCGGCTTTCTTT	CASTGGQAAAFF
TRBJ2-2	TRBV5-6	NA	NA	TGTGCCAGCAGCTTGGAGCCAGCGAACACCGGGGAGCTGTTTTTT	CASSLEPANTGELFF
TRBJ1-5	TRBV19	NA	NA	TGTGCCAGTAGTCGGGGGGGGCCTCAGCCCCAGCATTTT	CASSRGGPQPQHF
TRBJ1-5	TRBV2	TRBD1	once	TGTGCCAGCAGTGATGCCCGGGGACAGGGCTCGGTCGAGAATCAGCCCCAGCATTTT	CASSDARGQGSVENQPQHF
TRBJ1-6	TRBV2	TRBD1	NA	TGTGCCAGCAGTGCGGGACAGGGGAATTCACCCCTCCACTTT	CASSAGQGNSPLHF
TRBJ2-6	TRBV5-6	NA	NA	TGTGCCAGCAGCAACGGGTTCTCTGGGGCCAACGTCCTGACTTTC	CASSNGFSGANVLTF
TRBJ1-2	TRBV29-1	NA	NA	TGCAGCGTTGCTGCCGGGGCGGGCTATGGCTACACCTTC	CSVAAGAGYGYTF
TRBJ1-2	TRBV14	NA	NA	TGTGCCAGCAGCCAAGCTTCCAACCACTATGGCTACACCTTC	CASSQASNHYGYTF
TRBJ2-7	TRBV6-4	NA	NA	TGTGCCAGCAGTGTAGGGGTCTTACGAACCTACGAGCAGTACTTC	CASSVGVLRTYEQYF
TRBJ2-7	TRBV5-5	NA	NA	TGTGCCAGCAGCTTGACAGGGCTGGGCTCCTACGAGCAGTACTTC	CASSLTGLGSYEQYF
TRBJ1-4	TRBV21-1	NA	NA	TGTGCCAGCAGCAAAGCCACACCAGCAACTAATGAAAAACTGTTTTTT	CASSKATPATNEKLFF
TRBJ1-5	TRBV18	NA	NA	TGTGCCAGCTCCTTTTCGGGAAGCAATCAGCCCCAGCATTTT	CASSFSGSNQPQHF
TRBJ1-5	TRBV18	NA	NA	TGTGCCAGCTCACCGGATGGGGGGGGCGGCAATCAGCCCCAGCATTTT	CASSPDGGGGNQPQHF
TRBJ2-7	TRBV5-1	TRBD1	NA	TGCGCCAGCAGCACCAGGGGGCCGGGCCTCGACGAGCAGTACTTC	CASSTRGPGLDEQYF